This T cell receptor (beta chain) originates from a study of blood T cell repertoires in COVID-19 (dated by TCRdb to 2020 to 2022). Broadly, across the study: Collaborator samples came from the United States, Italy and Spain and covered acute and convalescent phases of COVID-19. A freely available public database, intended as a resource for researchers studying the immune response to SARS-CoV-2, is where the repertoires were released. Samples were obtained from the ongoing ImmuneRACE study (first 160 participants) and from about 1,300 subjects provided by 6 global collaborators. Deeply sampled blood TCRbeta repertoires from subjects exposed to, actively infected with, or recovered from COVID-19 were included in the dataset. Sample metadata almost always included a de-identified subject ID, COVID-19 status, age in years and sex. The prospective study material was composed of cDNA or gDNA derived from T cells, B-cell-depleted T cells, or PBMCs. Where available, HLA class I and class II types were obtained from metadata supplied by the sample provider rather than from assay-based typing.

CDR1 and CDR2 are read off the germline V gene as SQVTM and ANQGSEA. The V end gives up 7 bases and the J end 7 bases, leaving 7 bases in the junction not matched to a gene. Reading from cysteine to phenylalanine, the CDR3 counts 14 amino acids. Only the CDR3 DNA stays, 42 bases, in frame from base 1. The immunoSEQ Assay, a bias-controlled multiplex PCR, was used to amplify TCRbeta CDR3 regions from genomic DNA. Regarding the original processing steps: Within the assay, amplification of reference gene primers was used to estimate how many nucleated cells each sample contained. Sequence reads were collapsed and filtered to measure the absolute abundance of every unique TCRbeta CDR3 rearrangement. For each sample, productive Simpson clonality was calculated as the square root of Simpson's diversity index across productive rearrangements. This is the immuneACCESS table as TCRdb keeps it, with only in-frame sequences that have V and J called. A part of the clones is gone; compared with another copy, unresolved V genes explain less than half, and the rest is unexplained. Clone size and the V and J calls come from that table; the DNA yielded D and trimming. This sample lists about 29,000 clones; around 91% were detected once. 16% of the sample goes to the ten largest clones.

Regarding this clone: Its antigen remains unidentified. Per-base qualities were not stored, and no clone one base away is much larger.

Each collaborating institution followed its own protocols to collect whole blood in K2EDTA tubes. For TCRbeta analysis, collaborators shipped samples as frozen whole blood, isolated PBMCs, or DNA extracted from either of those sample types. Overall study outcomes, separate from this receptor: The amount of clinical and demographic metadata varied by source and participant and was provided uncurated.

The TCR sequence derives from a man older than 75 with acute or convalescent COVID-19. The sequenced sample was peripheral blood. The chain links TRBV29-1 with TRBJ2-1; 13 junctional bases match TRBD2. The CDR3 reads CSASTSGGSNEQFF. The base sequence is TGCAGCGCATCGACTAGCGGGGGGAGTAATGAGCAGTTCTTC.